This TCR beta chain was observed in a study of T cells in Graves' hyperthyroidism and ophthalmopathy. CDR1 is KGHDR and CDR2 is SFDVKD in the germline V gene. The CDR3 consists of 13 residues. V dropped 7 bases and J dropped 6 bases, with 11 bases sitting between them. This clonotype was detected many times. TCR beta CDR3 sequences were amplified from RNA transcripts. The HTBI set primed first-round TCR CDR3 RT-PCR. TCRdb used MiXCR to reprocess the multiplex PCR reads, holding one entry per CDR3 protein. The sample lists 400,000 to 500,000 distinct CDR3 sequences; around 13% were seen once. This sequence originates from a young woman with Graves' hyperthyroidism. V gene TRBV24-1 combines with J gene TRBJ2-2; D not certain. The sequencing input was blood. CDR3 in amino acids: CATRANRAGELFF. CDR3 nucleotide sequence: TGTGCCACCAGGGCCAATCGGGCCGGGGAGCTGTTTTTT.